The 14 T cell receptor beta chains in this list originate from one sample, sequenced in a study of T-cell memory formation after mild COVID-19 (dated by TCRdb to 2020 to 2023). Preparation of the library involved 5' RACE. Sequencing instrument: Illumina NovaSeq 6000. TCRdb reprocessed the public reads (quality trimming at Q25 with fastp, clone calling with MiXCR) and kept in-frame beta chains. For every CDR3 protein sequence, its rows merge into one entry that carries the most common genes and DNA. The sample yields around 320,000 distinct CDR3 sequences; approximately 15% were counted once. Around a fifth of the sample comes from the top ten. The specimen sequenced was PBMCs or a T cell subset sorted from them (not recorded which). These receptors were collected from a man aged 18 to 30 who had mild COVID-19 (a few samples of this study predate the infection). The sample titles of this study are shuffled in the database, so cell type and time point are left out; the donor was told from shared clones.

This rearrangement joins TRBV4-3 to TRBJ1-2; D perhaps matches TRBD1 (5 bases). The CDR3 extends over 15 amino acids. V gave up 1 base and J gave up 4 bases, with 13 bases separating them. Germline V gene lookup returns CDR1 LGHNA and CDR2 YSLEER. The CDR3 DNA reads TGCGCCAGCAGCCAAGGGTTTGGGGCCGGCTATGGCTACACCTTC. It encodes CASSQGFGAGYGYTF.

This clonotype was seen only a few times. The rearrangement joins TRBV7-3 to TRBJ1-5; D gene ambiguous. Trimming took off 5 bases at V and 5 bases at J, with 7 bases between the two ends. In germline, CDR1 is SGHTA, CDR2 FQGTGA. The CDR3 has 12 amino acids. The CDR3 loop reads CASSQLDQPQHF. For the CDR3, the DNA is TGTGCCAGCAGCCAATTGGATCAGCCCCAGCATTTT.

In its sample, this clonotype was seen a few times. The V call is TRBV7-2, the J call TRBJ2-3, with 9 bases aligning to TRBD2. In germline, CDR1 is SGHTA, CDR2 FQGNSA. Losses at the gene ends were 5 bases for V and 2 bases for J; bases not matched to a gene: 5. There are 15 residues in the CDR3. The CDR3 sequence: CASSLGLAHTDTQYF. The DNA of the CDR3 is TGTGCCAGCAGCCTCGGACTAGCGCACACAGATACGCAGTATTTT.

This clonotype was picked up a small number of times. V gene TRBV9 combines with J gene TRBJ1-2; the match to TRBD1 covers 8 bases. V lost 4 bases, J lost 5 bases, and 10 bases stayed unmatched. The CDR3 loop spans 15 amino acids. Germline loops: CDR1 SGDLS, CDR2 YYNGEE. CDR3 sequence: CASSRYVTGVYGYTF. The DNA of the CDR3 is TGTGCCAGCAGCCGGTACGTGACAGGGGTGTATGGCTACACCTTC. The variable domain in full, completed from reference TRBV9 and TRBJ1-2, reads DSGVTQTPKHLITATGQRVTLRCSPRSGDLSVYWYQQSLDQGLQFLIQYYNGEERAKGNILERFSAQQFPDLHSELNLSSLELGDSALYFCASSRYVTGVYGYTFGSGTRLTVV.

This chain connects TRBV2 to TRBJ2-4, with D possibly being TRBD2 (6 bases). Germline V gene data show CDR1 as SNHLY and CDR2 as FYNNEI. CDR3 length: 15 residues. Between the trimmed V and J ends, which lost 6 bases and 0 bases, there was a span of 12 bases. The CDR3 sequence is CASRGTVLAKNIQYF. The CDR3 DNA reads TGTGCCAGCAGGGGGACTGTTCTAGCCAAAAACATTCAGTACTTC.

This clonotype was picked up a small number of times. J is TRBJ1-1 and V is TRBV7-3; 8 bases agree with TRBD1. Trimming removed 5 bases from V and 4 bases from J; junction bases left unmatched: 9. Germline values: CDR1 SGHTA, CDR2 FQGTGA. The CDR3 is made up of 15 amino acids. CDR3 DNA: TGTGCCAGCAGCCCGGGGACAGGCCTGGCCACTGAAGCTTTCTTT. Translating gives CASSPGTGLATEAFF.

The chain couples TRBV10-3 to TRBJ2-2, with D perhaps assigned TRBD1 or TRBD2 (5 bases each). Germline V gene lookup returns CDR1 ENHRY and CDR2 SYGVKD. V was pared by 0 bases and J by 6 bases, with 11 bases between. This CDR3 is 15 amino acids long. The CDR3 here is CAISESRGQPGELFF. CDR3 in DNA: TGTGCCATCAGTGAGTCGAGGGGCCAACCCGGGGAGCTGTTTTTT.

This clonotype was picked up many times. V is TRBV7-3 and J is TRBJ1-6; D not certain. The V end was cut by 5 bases, the J end by 7 bases, with 9 bases between. The CDR3 length is 13 residues. Germline CDR1 SGHTA, CDR2 FQGTGA. The CDR3 DNA reads TGTGCCAGCAGCACGACTGGGAATTCACCCCTCCACTTT. The encoded protein is CASSTTGNSPLHF.

This clonotype was seen a handful of times. The CDR3 DNA is TGTGCCAGCAGTTACGGACCGAACACCGGGGAGCTGTTTTTT. This encodes CASSYGPNTGELFF. The J gene is TRBJ2-2, the V gene TRBV6-6; the D is unclear. The germline V and J ends were trimmed by 2 bases and 0 bases, with 4 bases remaining between them. The germline V gene encodes CDR1 MNHNY and CDR2 SVGAGI (reference sequence). This CDR3 is built from 14 residues.

The chain joins TRBV5-1 to TRBJ2-1, with 8 bases aligning to TRBD2. Germline V gene data show CDR1 as SGHRS and CDR2 as YFSETQ. Trimming at V came to 2 bases and at J to 7 bases, leaving 11 bases not matched to a gene. The CDR3 covers 16 residues. CDR3 sequence reads: CASSFQTGGPENEQFF. The CDR3 coding sequence is TGCGCCAGCAGCTTCCAAACGGGGGGGCCTGAAAATGAGCAGTTCTTC.

There are many counts of this clonotype. The V and J genes are TRBV5-1 and TRBJ1-3; D gene unclear. The CDR3 runs 14 residues. Germline V gives CDR1 SGHRS, CDR2 YFSETQ. Trimming took off 0 bases at V and 0 bases at J, with 4 bases between the two ends. CDR3 protein: CASSLDNSGNTIYF. In DNA, the CDR3 is TGCGCCAGCAGCTTGGACAACTCTGGAAACACCATATATTTT. Drawing the rest from reference TRBV5-1 and TRBJ1-3, the complete variable domain is KAGVTQTPRYLIKTRGQQVTLSCSPISGHRSVSWYQQTPGQGLQFLFEYFSETQRNKGNFPGRFSGRQFSNSRSEMNVSTLELGDSALYLCASSLDNSGNTIYFGEGSWLTVV.

This chain connects TRBV20-1 to TRBJ2-3; 7 nucleotides agree with TRBD1. The CDR3 extends over 14 amino acids. The germline V gene has CDR1 DFQATT and CDR2 SNEGSKA (reference sequence). V lost 3 bases to trimming and J lost 0 bases; unmatched junction nucleotides: 3. The CDR3 loop reads CSASDRVSTDTQYF. The CDR3 region has the DNA TGCAGTGCTAGCGACAGGGTGAGCACAGATACGCAGTATTTT.

The rearrangement joins TRBV5-8 to TRBJ1-4, with a possible D match to TRBD1 (6 bases). The ends were cut back, 1 base at V and 4 bases at J, with 11 bases in the middle. This CDR3 has 15 residues. Germline V gene sequence: CDR1 SGHTS, CDR2 YDEGEE. CDR3 DNA sequence: TGTGCCAGCAGCTTGTTTTCGGACAGTAATGAAAAACTGTTTTTT. Protein product: CASSLFSDSNEKLFF.

This clonotype was counted ten times or more. The rearrangement links TRBV5-1 to TRBJ2-1, with a weak D call TRBD2 (5 bases). The CDR3 is 12 residues long. CDR1 SGHRS and CDR2 YFSETQ come from the germline V gene. V was pared by 6 bases and J by 2 bases, with 6 bases between. The CDR3 coding sequence is TGCGCCAGCACCGGGGCCTACAATGAGCAGTTCTTC. Translating gives CASTGAYNEQFF.